Included here is one T cell receptor beta chain sequence, with context. Its antigen is currently unknown. The CDR3 length is 16 residues. Germline-derived CDR1 and CDR2 are LGHNA and YNFKEQ. Losses at the gene ends were 4 bases for V and 3 bases for J; bases not matched to a gene: 12. The sample belongs to a study of beta chain features in type 1 diabetes. Study outcomes and limitations: Shorter TCRB CDR3s, moderately but significantly so, marked every one of the four CD4+ subsets in Type 1 diabetes patients.

Reverse transcription of all isolated RNA meant that expressed TCRB transcripts were sequenced. Produced via immunoSEQ multiplex PCR; TCRdb's table is partial and in-frame only. The sample has around 160,000 clones; 9% to 10% are singletons. Sequenced: central memory CD4+ T cells from blood. The receptor was isolated from a woman in her thirties with type 1 diabetes. The V and J genes are TRBV4-2 and TRBJ2-7; 7 bases are shared with TRBD2. The CDR3 spells CASSPLVGGISYEQYF. The CDR3 DNA reads as TGTGCCAGCAGCCCACTAGTCGGGGGGATTAGCTACGAGCAGTACTTC.